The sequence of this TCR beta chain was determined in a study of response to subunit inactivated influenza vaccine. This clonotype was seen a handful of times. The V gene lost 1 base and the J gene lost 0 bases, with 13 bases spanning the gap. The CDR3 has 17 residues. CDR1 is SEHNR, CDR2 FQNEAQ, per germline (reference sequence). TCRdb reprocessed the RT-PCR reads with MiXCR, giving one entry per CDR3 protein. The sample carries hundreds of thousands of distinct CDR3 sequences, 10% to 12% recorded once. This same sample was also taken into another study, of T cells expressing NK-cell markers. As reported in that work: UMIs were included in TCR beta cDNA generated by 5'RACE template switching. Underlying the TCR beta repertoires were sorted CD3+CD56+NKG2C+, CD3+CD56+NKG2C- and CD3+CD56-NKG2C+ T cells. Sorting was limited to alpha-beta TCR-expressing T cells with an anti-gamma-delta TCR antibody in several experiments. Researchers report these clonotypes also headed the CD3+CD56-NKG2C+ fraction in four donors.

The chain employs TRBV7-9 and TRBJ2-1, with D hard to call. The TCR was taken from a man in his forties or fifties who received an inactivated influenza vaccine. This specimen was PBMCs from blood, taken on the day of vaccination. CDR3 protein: CASSLVWQLSSYNEQFF. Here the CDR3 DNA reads TGTGCCAGCAGCTTAGTGTGGCAGCTTAGCTCCTACAATGAGCAGTTCTTC.